This T cell receptor beta chain was identified during a study of OX40 agonist ivuxolimab in advanced cancers. The germline gives CDR1 LNHNV, CDR2 YYDKDF (reference sequence). Trimming left V 5 bases short and J 1 base short, with 14 bases between. The CDR3 contains 16 residues. Details on this clone: The antigen is undetermined.

Study results and caveats: Averaging showed that CD8+ T cells had more expanded clones than CD4+ did.

Data came from immunoSEQ multiplex PCR; TCRdb stores just in-frame clones and leaves some out. Of around 94,000 clones listed, roughly 91% are singletons. The receptor was isolated from an adult with an advanced solid tumor such as melanoma, head and neck, liver or kidney cancer. Sequencing was performed on CD4+ or CD8+ T cells sorted from blood, taken in a trial of the OX40 agonist ivuxolimab. This rearrangement joins TRBV15 to TRBJ2-2; D possibly matches TRBD1 or TRBD2 (5 bases each). The CDR3 sequence is CATSFGWGRNTGELFF. DNA of the CDR3: TGTGCCACCAGCTTTGGGTGGGGGAGGAACACCGGGGAGCTGTTTTTT. Combining the CDR3 with reference TRBV15 and TRBJ2-2 gives the whole variable domain DAMVIQNPRYQVTQFGKPVTLSCSQTLNHNVMYWYQQKSSQAPKLLFHYYDKDFNNEADTPDNFQSRRPNTSFCFLDIRSPGLGDTAMYLCATSFGWGRNTGELFFGEGSRLTVL.